A single T cell receptor (beta chain) is shown here with its context. This CDR3 has 15 residues. The V gene's germline CDR1 is SGHNT and CDR2 YYREEE (reference sequence). Deletions cut 4 bases from V and 3 bases from J, with 17 bases between. PCR used 60 Vbeta primers and 13 Jbeta primers. Some clones are missing from TCRdb's copy, which holds only in-frame ones; the method was immunoSEQ multiplex PCR. The sample has about 62,000 clones, about 81% seen once. This record comes from a study of cytomegalovirus exposure and HLA in healthy donors. The sequenced sample was PBMCs. This clonotype was sampled from a woman aged 30 to 39 in good health and CMV-seronegative. The J gene is TRBJ2-7, the V gene TRBV5-4, with D perhaps TRBD2 (5 bases). Here the CDR3 DNA reads TGTGCCAGCAGCACCGACGAGGGCACCTTCTACGAGCAGTACTTC. Protein: CASSTDEGTFYEQYF.